Presented here are 24 T cell receptor beta chains from one specimen sequenced in a study of blood T cell repertoires in COVID-19. Clones were read by immunoSEQ multiplex PCR, and TCRdb kept only the in-frame ones, dropping some. Of around 42,000 clones listed, 60% to 80% are singletons. The sequenced material came from peripheral blood. These receptors all come from a woman of 80 years or more with acute or convalescent COVID-19.

The V and J genes are TRBV5-1 and TRBJ1-2; TRBD1 is a possible D gene (6 bases). This CDR3 comprises 15 residues. Deletions cut 0 bases from V and 6 bases from J, with 15 bases between. CDR1 SGHRS and CDR2 YFSETQ come from the germline V gene. This CDR3 reads CASSLVPGVMDGYTF. The CDR3 nucleotides read TGCGCCAGCAGCTTGGTACCAGGGGTGATGGATGGCTACACCTTC.

This clone was detected a few times. CDR3 coding DNA: TGTGCCAGCAGCCTCAGGGGGCAGGGGGTTGTTGGAAACACCATATATTTT. Its translation is CASSLRGQGVVGNTIYF. This chain joins TRBV7-9 and TRBJ1-3; 8 positions match TRBD1. The germline gives CDR1 SEHNR, CDR2 FQNEAQ (reference sequence). V dropped 5 bases and J dropped 3; count of bases not matched to a gene: 12. The CDR3 is 17 amino acids.

The rearrangement links TRBV5-1 to TRBJ2-5; 10 nucleotides align to TRBD2. CDR1 and CDR2 (germline): SGHRS, YFSETQ. Trimming removed 3 bases from V and 0 bases from J; junction bases left unmatched: 5. The CDR3 is 16 amino acids. The CDR3 sequence is CASSSGLAVYQETQYF. The CDR3 region has the DNA TGCGCCAGCAGCTCCGGACTAGCGGTGTACCAAGAGACCCAGTACTTC.

The gene calls are TRBV5-6 and TRBJ1-1; 8 nucleotides agree with TRBD1. Trimming cost V 7 bases and J 1 base; bases outside gene matches: 3. The CDR3 sequence is 13 residues long. Germline V gives CDR1 SGHDT, CDR2 YYEEEE. The CDR3 protein is CASDRGSNTEAFF. In DNA form, the CDR3 reads TGTGCCAGCGACAGGGGCTCGAACACTGAAGCTTTCTTT.

The chain carries TRBV10-3 and TRBJ2-7; 8 nucleotides line up with TRBD1. CDR3 length: 13 amino acids. CDR1 ENHRY and CDR2 SYGVKD come from the germline V gene. With 6 bases clipped from V and 7 bases from J, the junction kept 8 bases outside the gene matches. The CDR3 sequence is CAIRETGDGEQYF. The CDR3 nucleotides are TGTGCCATCAGGGAGACAGGGGACGGGGAGCAGTACTTC.

This chain links TRBV27 with TRBJ1-1; 9 positions match TRBD1. The ends lost 5 bases at V and 3 bases at J; junction bases unmatched: 10. The CDR3 loop spans 16 amino acids. The germline CDR1 and CDR2 sequences are MNHEY and SMNVEV (reference sequence). CDR3 region: CASSPLQGAGDTEAFF. CDR3 sequence (DNA): TGTGCCAGCAGTCCACTACAGGGGGCGGGGGACACTGAAGCTTTCTTT.

This rearrangement joins TRBV5-4 to TRBJ2-7; 10 nucleotides line up with TRBD2. The CDR3 runs 16 residues. V was clipped by 0 bases and J by 6 bases; unmatched bases: 9. CDR1 SGHNT and CDR2 YYREEE come from the germline V gene (reference sequence). CDR3 coding DNA: TGTGCCAGCAGCTTGGGGCTAGCGGGAGCCGCGGTCGAGCAGTACTTC. Protein product: CASSLGLAGAAVEQYF.

In its sample, this clone was seen a few times. The V call is TRBV5-1, the J call TRBJ2-1, with 8 positions matching TRBD2. Germline values: CDR1 SGHRS, CDR2 YFSETQ. This CDR3 is 16 amino acids long. With 4 bases clipped from V and 6 bases from J, the junction kept 12 bases outside the gene matches. The CDR3 sequence is CASSLRGQAGANEQFF. The CDR3 coding sequence is TGCGCCAGCAGCCTGCGGGGTCAAGCGGGAGCCAATGAGCAGTTCTTC.

The chain has TRBV5-4 and TRBJ2-7; D is perhaps TRBD2 (5 bases). V was trimmed by 10 bases and J by 7 bases, leaving 27 bases between them. CDR3 size: 15 residues. The V gene's germline CDR1 is SGHNT and CDR2 YYREEE (reference sequence). The CDR3 here is CASASGLREPTEQYF. For the CDR3, the DNA is TGTGCCTCCGCTTCGGGGTTGAGAGAACCTACGGAGCAGTACTTC.

The chain joins TRBV29-1 to TRBJ1-1; D may be TRBD1 (6 bases). The CDR3 is 13 residues long. Germline V gives CDR1 SQVTM, CDR2 ANQGSEA. CDR3 in DNA: TGCAGTGCGCGAAGGGGGACGGGCACTGAAGCTTTCTTT. This codes for CSARRGTGTEAFF.

V gene TRBV5-1 combines with J gene TRBJ2-1; possibly TRBD2 for D (6 bases). Germline CDR1 SGHRS, CDR2 YFSETQ. V lost 0 bases and J lost 1, with 14 bases in between. The CDR3 length is 17 residues. CDR3 loop: CASSLVVRERSYNEQFF. The CDR3 DNA sequence: TGCGCCAGCAGCTTGGTTGTACGGGAGCGGTCCTACAATGAGCAGTTCTTC.

CDR3 sequence: CASSPSGTSSYNEQFF. The CDR3 region has the DNA TGTGCCAGCAGCCCCTCCGGGACTAGCTCCTACAATGAGCAGTTCTTC. The chain employs TRBV7-2 and TRBJ2-1, with TRBD2 identical over 8 bases. The CDR3 is made up of 16 amino acids. V shed 5 bases and J 0 bases; nucleotides not matched to a gene: 6. Germline values: CDR1 SGHTA, CDR2 FQGNSA.

This chain connects TRBV25-1 to TRBJ1-1; no firm D call. Germline-derived CDR1 and CDR2 are MGHDK and SYGVNS. V was clipped by 5 bases and J by 2 bases, with 3 bases between them. This CDR3 region has 11 residues. Written as DNA, the CDR3 is TGTGCCAGCAGTCTTAACACTGAAGCTTTCTTT. It translates to CASSLNTEAFF.

This chain connects TRBV7-9 to TRBJ2-1; TRBD2 aligns across 12 bases. With V trimmed by 6 bases and J by 8 bases, 14 bases remained unmatched. The CDR3 is made up of 17 amino acids. Germline V gene data show CDR1 as SEHNR and CDR2 as FQNEAQ (reference sequence). CDR3 loop: CASRSPRLAGVLDEQFF. In DNA form, the CDR3 reads TGTGCCAGCAGATCCCCTAGACTAGCGGGAGTTTTGGATGAGCAGTTCTTC.

The CDR3 DNA follows: TGTGCCAGCAGCGTAGGCCAGGGGAATGAAGCTTTCTTT. It translates to CASSVGQGNEAFF. The J gene is TRBJ1-1, the V gene TRBV9, with D possibly being TRBD1 (6 bases). V dropped 0 bases and J dropped 7 bases, with 10 bases sitting between them. CDR1 SGDLS and CDR2 YYNGEE come from the germline V gene. CDR3 length: 13 amino acids.

V usage is TRBV3-1 (or the pseudogene TRBV3-2) and J usage is TRBJ1-1, with D maybe TRBD1 (6 bases). CDR1 and CDR2 from the germline V gene are LGHDT and YNNKEL (reference sequence). This CDR3 is built from 17 residues. Trimming stripped 4 bases from V and 2 bases from J, with 20 bases between. The CDR3 sequence: CASSRKTGTRVNTEAFF. The CDR3 DNA reads TGTGCCAGCAGCCGAAAAACAGGGACGCGGGTCAACACTGAAGCTTTCTTT.

The V and J genes are TRBV30 and TRBJ1-1, with D possibly TRBD1 on 6 matching bases. The CDR3 runs to 13 residues. Germline values: CDR1 GTSNPN, CDR2 SVGIG (reference sequence). With 2 bases removed from V and 6 bases from J, the gap between germline ends came to 13 bases. Here the CDR3 reads CAWSQARGAEAFF. As DNA, the CDR3 is TGTGCCTGGAGTCAGGCCAGGGGCGCTGAAGCTTTCTTT.

The chain carries TRBV5-1 and TRBJ2-1, with 7 bases aligning to TRBD2. Germline values: CDR1 SGHRS, CDR2 YFSETQ. V dropped 3 bases and J dropped 0; count of bases not matched to a gene: 3. The CDR3 runs 15 residues. The CDR3, as DNA: TGCGCCAGCAGCTCGGGACTAAGCTCCTACAATGAGCAGTTCTTC. Protein product: CASSSGLSSYNEQFF.

The gene calls are TRBV7-2 and TRBJ1-2; 9 bases fit TRBD1. This CDR3 region has 15 residues. CDR1 and CDR2 (germline): SGHTA, FQGNSA. The J segment lost 5 bases and the V segment lost 4 bases, leaving 8 bases of the junction unmatched. The CDR3, as DNA: TGTGCCAGCAGCTCCACCGGGACAGGGATTTATGGCTACACCTTC. It translates to CASSSTGTGIYGYTF.

The chain recombines TRBV6-6 with TRBJ1-6; a weak D match, TRBD1 (5 bases). Germline V lookup: CDR1 MNHNY, CDR2 SVGAGI (reference sequence). The V end lost 5 bases, the J end lost 3 bases, and 8 bases lay between the germline ends. This CDR3 has 14 amino acids. The CDR3 loop reads CASSQDSYNSPLHF. In DNA, the CDR3 is TGTGCCAGCAGTCAAGACAGCTATAATTCACCCCTCCACTTT.

The chain joins TRBV7-2 to TRBJ1-1; TRBD1 aligns across 8 bases. This CDR3 is 15 amino acids long. Losses at the gene ends were 5 bases for V and 4 bases for J; bases not matched to a gene: 9. CDR1 and CDR2 from the germline V gene are SGHTA and FQGNSA. In DNA form, the CDR3 reads TGTGCCAGCAGCCCTCGCCAGGGGGCGGGCACTGAAGCTTTCTTT. This encodes CASSPRQGAGTEAFF.

The count of this clone is one. This chain links TRBV5-6 with TRBJ2-7, with 7 bases that match TRBD2. V lost 4 bases to trimming and J lost 5 bases; unmatched junction nucleotides: 15. Germline values: CDR1 SGHDT, CDR2 YYEEEE. This CDR3 region has 16 residues. The chain's CDR3 is CASSRIRLAKEDEQYF. CDR3 DNA: TGTGCCAGCAGCAGGATCCGACTAGCCAAAGAGGACGAGCAGTACTTC.

The V call is TRBV18, the J call TRBJ1-2; 8 bases align to TRBD1. Trimming cost V 2 bases and J 1 base; bases outside gene matches: 9. The CDR3 is 17 residues long. The germline CDR1 and CDR2 sequences are KGHSH and LQKENI. The CDR3 loop is CASSPTPGTGDNYGYTF. CDR3 DNA sequence: TGTGCCAGCTCACCAACCCCCGGGACAGGTGATAACTATGGCTACACCTTC.

Only a few counts were recorded for this clone. This chain joins TRBV5-6 and TRBJ1-2; no definite D call. V was pared by 0 bases and J by 5 bases, with 8 bases between. The CDR3 is made up of 13 amino acids. Germline values: CDR1 SGHDT, CDR2 YYEEEE. CDR3 in DNA: TGTGCCAGCAGCTTGGGACGGAGATATGGCTACACCTTC. Protein: CASSLGRRYGYTF.